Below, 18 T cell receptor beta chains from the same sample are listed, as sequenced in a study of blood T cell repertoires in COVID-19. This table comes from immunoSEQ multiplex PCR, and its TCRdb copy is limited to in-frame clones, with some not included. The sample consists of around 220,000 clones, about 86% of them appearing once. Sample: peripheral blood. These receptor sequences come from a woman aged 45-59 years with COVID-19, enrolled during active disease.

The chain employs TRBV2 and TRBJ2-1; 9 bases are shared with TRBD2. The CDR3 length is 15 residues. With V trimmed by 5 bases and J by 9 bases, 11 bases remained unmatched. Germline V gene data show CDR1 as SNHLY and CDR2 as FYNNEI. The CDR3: CASSPGTSIRGEQFF. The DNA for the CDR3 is TGTGCCAGCAGTCCTGGGACTAGCATCCGGGGTGAGCAGTTCTTC. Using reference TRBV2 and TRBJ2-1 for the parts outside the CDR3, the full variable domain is EPEVTQTPSHQVTQMGQEVILRCVPISNHLYFYWYRQILGQKVEFLVSFYNNEISEKSEIFDDQFSVERPDGSNFTLKIRSTKLEDSAMYFCASSPGTSIRGEQFFGPGTRLTVL.

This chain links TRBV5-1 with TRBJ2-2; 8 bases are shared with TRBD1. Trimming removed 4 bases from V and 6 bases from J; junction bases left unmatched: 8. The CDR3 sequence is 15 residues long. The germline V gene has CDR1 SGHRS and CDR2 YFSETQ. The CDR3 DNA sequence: TGCGCCAGCAGCCTGGACAGGGCGACCGCCGGGGAGCTGTTTTTT. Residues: CASSLDRATAGELFF.

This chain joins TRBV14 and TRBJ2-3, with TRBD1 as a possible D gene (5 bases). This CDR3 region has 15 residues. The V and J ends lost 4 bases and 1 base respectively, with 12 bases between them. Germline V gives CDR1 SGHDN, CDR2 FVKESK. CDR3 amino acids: CASSPARVGTDTQYF. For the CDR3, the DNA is TGTGCCAGCAGCCCGGCCAGGGTGGGCACAGATACGCAGTATTTT.

The CDR3 spells CSARQGSEQYF. The CDR3 DNA reads TGCAGTGCTAGACAGGGGAGCGAGCAGTACTTC. V and J are TRBV20-1 and TRBJ2-7; a weak D match, TRBD1 (6 bases). Between the trimmed V and J ends, which lost 2 bases and 6 bases, there was a span of 8 bases. The CDR3 is 11 amino acids. Germline V CDR1 and CDR2: DFQATT, SNEGSKA (reference sequence).

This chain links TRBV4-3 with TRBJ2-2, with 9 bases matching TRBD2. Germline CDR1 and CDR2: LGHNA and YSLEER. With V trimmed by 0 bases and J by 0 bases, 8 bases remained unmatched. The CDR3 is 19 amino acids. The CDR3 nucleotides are TGCGCCAGCAGCCAAGAATTAGCGGGGGAGCTTGCGAACACCGGGGAGCTGTTTTTT. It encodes CASSQELAGELANTGELFF.

The CDR3: CASSIDGTPGYTF. The DNA for the CDR3 is TGTGCCAGTAGTATAGACGGGACTCCTGGCTACACCTTC. The rearrangement uses TRBV19 and TRBJ1-2, with D perhaps TRBD1 (5 bases). The CDR3 is 13 residues long. V lost 0 bases, J lost 7 bases, and 9 bases lay in between. The germline gives CDR1 LNHDA, CDR2 SQIVND (reference sequence).

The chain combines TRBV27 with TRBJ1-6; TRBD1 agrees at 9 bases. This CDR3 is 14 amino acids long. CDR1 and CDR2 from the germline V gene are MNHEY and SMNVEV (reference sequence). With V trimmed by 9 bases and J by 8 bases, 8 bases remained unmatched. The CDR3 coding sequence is TGTGCCAGAACTCTCCGGGACAGGGATTCACCCCTCCACTTT. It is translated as CARTLRDRDSPLHF.

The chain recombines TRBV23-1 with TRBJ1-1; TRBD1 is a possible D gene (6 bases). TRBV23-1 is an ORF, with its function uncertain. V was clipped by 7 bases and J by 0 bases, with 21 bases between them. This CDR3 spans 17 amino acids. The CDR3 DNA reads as TGCGCCAGCACCCCAGGGGAGCAGGAGTGGTTGAACACTGAAGCTTTCTTT. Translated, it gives CASTPGEQEWLNTEAFF.

CDR3 amino acids: CASSSSAGGYNEQFF. The CDR3 region has the DNA TGTGCCAGCAGCTCTTCGGCGGGGGGGTACAATGAGCAGTTCTTC. This rearrangement joins TRBV7-2 to TRBJ2-1; 9 nucleotides align to TRBD2. V lost 4 bases and J lost 4; bases outside the gene matches: 5. Germline CDR1 reads SGHTA; CDR2 reads FQGNSA. The length of the CDR3 is 15 residues.

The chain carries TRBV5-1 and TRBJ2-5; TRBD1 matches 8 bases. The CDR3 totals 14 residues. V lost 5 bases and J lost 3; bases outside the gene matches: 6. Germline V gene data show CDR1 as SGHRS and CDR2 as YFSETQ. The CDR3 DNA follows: TGCGCCAGCAGTTCTCCGACAGGGGAAGAGACCCAGTACTTC. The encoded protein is CASSSPTGEETQYF.

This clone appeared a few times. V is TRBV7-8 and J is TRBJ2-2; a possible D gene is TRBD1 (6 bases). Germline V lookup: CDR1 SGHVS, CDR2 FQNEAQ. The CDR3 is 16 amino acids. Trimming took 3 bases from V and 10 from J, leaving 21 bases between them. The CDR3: CASSFQALGGFEELFF. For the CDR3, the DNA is TGTGCCAGCAGCTTCCAAGCCCTAGGGGGTTTTGAGGAGCTGTTTTTT. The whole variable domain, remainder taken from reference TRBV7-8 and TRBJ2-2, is GAGVSQSPRYKVAKRGQDVALRCDPISGHVSLFWYQQALGQGPEFLTYFQNEAQLDKSGLPSDRFFAERPEGSVSTLKIQRTQQEDSAVYLCASSFQALGGFEELFFGEGSRLTVL.

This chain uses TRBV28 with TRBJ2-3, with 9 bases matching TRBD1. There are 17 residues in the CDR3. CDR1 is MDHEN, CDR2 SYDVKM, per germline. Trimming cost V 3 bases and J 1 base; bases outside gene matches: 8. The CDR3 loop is CASSFLQGALGTDTQYF. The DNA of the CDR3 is TGTGCCAGCAGTTTTTTACAGGGGGCCCTGGGCACAGATACGCAGTATTTT.

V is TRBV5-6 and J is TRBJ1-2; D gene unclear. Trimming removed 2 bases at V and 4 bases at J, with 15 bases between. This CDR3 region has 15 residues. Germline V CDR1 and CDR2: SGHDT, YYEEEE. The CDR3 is CASSFEGGLSYGYTF. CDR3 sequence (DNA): TGTGCCAGCAGCTTCGAGGGAGGGTTGAGCTATGGCTACACCTTC.

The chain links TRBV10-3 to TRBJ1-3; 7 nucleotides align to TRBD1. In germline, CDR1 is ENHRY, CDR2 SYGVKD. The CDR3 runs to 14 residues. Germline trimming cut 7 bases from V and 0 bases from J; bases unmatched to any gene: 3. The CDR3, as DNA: TGTGCCATCAAAGGGGACAGCTCTGGAAACACCATATATTTT. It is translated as CAIKGDSSGNTIYF.

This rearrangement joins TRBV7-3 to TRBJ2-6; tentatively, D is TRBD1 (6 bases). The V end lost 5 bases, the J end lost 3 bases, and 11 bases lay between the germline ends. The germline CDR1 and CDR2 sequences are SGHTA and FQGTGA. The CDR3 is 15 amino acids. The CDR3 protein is CASSQDSNGANVLTF. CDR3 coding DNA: TGTGCCAGCAGCCAGGACAGTAATGGGGCCAACGTCCTGACTTTC.

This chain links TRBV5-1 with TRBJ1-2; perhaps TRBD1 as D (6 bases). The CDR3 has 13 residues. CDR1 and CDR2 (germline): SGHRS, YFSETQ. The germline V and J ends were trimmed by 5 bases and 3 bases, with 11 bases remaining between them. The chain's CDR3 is CASSFGTHYGYTF. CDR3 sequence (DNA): TGCGCCAGCAGTTTCGGGACACACTATGGCTACACCTTC.

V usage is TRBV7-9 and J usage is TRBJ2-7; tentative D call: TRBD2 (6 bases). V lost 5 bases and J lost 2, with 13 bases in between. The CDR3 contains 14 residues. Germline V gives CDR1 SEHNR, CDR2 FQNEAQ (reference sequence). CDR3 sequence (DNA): TGTGCCAGCAGCATTCCGGGGGAGCCCTACGAGCAGTACTTC. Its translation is CASSIPGEPYEQYF. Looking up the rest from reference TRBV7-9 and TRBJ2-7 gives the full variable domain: DTGVSQNPRHKITKRGQNVTFRCDPISEHNRLYWYRQTLGQGPEFLTYFQNEAQLEKSRLLSDRFSAERPKGSFSTLEIQRTEQGDSAMYLCASSIPGEPYEQYFGPGTRLTVT.

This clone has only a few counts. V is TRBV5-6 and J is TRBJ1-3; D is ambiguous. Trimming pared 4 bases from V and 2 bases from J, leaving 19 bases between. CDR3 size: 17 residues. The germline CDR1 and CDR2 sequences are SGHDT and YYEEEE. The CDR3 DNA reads TGTGCCAGCAGCGACCTTAAAGGAGGCCTACCTGGAAACACCATATATTTT. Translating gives CASSDLKGGLPGNTIYF.